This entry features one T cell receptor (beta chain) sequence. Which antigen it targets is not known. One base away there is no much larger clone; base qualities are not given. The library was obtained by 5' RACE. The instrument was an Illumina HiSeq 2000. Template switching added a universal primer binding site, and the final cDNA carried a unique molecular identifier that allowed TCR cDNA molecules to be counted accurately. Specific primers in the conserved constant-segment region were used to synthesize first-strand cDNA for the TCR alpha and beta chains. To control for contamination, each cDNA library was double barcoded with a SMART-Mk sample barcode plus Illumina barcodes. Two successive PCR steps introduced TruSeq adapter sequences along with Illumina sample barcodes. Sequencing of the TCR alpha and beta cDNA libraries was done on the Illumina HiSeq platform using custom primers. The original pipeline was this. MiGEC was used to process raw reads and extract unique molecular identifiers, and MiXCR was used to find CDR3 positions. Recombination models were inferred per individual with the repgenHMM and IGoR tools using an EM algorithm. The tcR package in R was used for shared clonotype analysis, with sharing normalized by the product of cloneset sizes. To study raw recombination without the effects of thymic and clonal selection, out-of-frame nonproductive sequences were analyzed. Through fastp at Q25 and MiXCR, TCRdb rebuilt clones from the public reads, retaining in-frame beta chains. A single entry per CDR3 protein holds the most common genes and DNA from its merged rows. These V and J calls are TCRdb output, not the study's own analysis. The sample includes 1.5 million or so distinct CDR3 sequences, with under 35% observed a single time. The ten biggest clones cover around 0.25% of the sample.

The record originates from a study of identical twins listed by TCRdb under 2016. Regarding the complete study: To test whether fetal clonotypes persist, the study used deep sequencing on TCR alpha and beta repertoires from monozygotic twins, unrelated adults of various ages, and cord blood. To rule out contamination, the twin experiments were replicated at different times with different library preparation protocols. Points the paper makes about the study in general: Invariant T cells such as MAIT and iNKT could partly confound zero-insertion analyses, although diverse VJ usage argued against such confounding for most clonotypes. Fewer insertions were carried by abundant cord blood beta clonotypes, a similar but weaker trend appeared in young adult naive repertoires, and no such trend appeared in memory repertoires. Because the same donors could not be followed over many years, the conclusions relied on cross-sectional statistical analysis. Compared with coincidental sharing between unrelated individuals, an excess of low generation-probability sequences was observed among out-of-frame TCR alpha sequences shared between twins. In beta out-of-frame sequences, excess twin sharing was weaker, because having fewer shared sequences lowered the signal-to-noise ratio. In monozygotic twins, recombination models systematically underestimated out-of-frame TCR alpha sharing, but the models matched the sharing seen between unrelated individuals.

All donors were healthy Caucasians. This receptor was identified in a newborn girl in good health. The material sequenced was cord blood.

Here the CDR3 is given as CASIAGGSYNEQYF. The DNA sequence is TGTGCCAGCATCGCAGGAGGCTCCTACAATGAGCAGTACTTC. Recombination connected TRBV2 to TRBJ2-1; the D segment could be TRBD2, given 5 matching bases. The J call could be wrong; TRBJ2-7 is a better fit for the DNA end. The germline V gene encodes CDR1 SNHLY and CDR2 FYNNEI. There are 14 amino acids in the CDR3, from cysteine to phenylalanine inclusive. This entry keeps only the CDR3 DNA: 42 bases, framed from base 1.